This TCR beta chain is from a study of cytomegalovirus exposure and HLA in healthy donors (dated by TCRdb to about 2017). Looking at the study overall: An earlier analysis of 587 of the donors reported about 260 Gb of sequence data and 95 million to 130 million unique TCR beta sequences obtained from around 190 million T cells. An early release covering just under 650 HLA-typed donors comprised 250 to 350 gigabases of sequencing data and tens of millions of unique TCR sequences. Among the roughly 400 genotyped donors, 81% belonged to the genetic ancestry cluster associated with self-reported Caucasian donors. The study aimed to test whether signatures of past pathogen exposure could be identified by cataloging public T cell receptors. The study used immunosequencing to profile the T cell repertoires of several hundred subjects and linked those repertoires to cytomegalovirus serostatus. A separate validation cohort of 90 to 150 different subjects was used in addition to the 666-subject first cohort. High-throughput TCR immunosequencing, statistical association of individual TCRs with disease status, and machine learning were combined to predict cytomegalovirus infection status. A later analysis re-analyzed previously published TCR beta repertoires from 660 or so donors and added high-resolution HLA genotyping to study TCR occurrence patterns. The later analysis used no new phenotypic data to find candidate immune exposures, relying instead on TCR beta sequences and their occurrence across donors. To decide whether each TCR beta V gene segment behaved as functional or pseudogenic, an earlier analysis of several hundred of the donors relied on high-throughput TCR beta sequencing. Donor age, sex, ethnicity and CMV serostatus were compiled alongside the repertoire data. Genome-wide SNP genotypes for about 55% of the roughly 670 donors were used in a later genetic analysis, which treated that subset as a discovery cohort. Every repertoire in the discovery cohort had been generated on one and the same sequencing platform. Both class I and class II loci were covered by HLA typing, at four-digit resolution. Typing coverage varied by locus: 629-630 donors for A, B, C, DRB1 and DQB1; 522 for DQA1; 606 for DPA1; under 490 for DPB1. Roughly 5 DR-DQ haplotypes were treated as single units for association and clustering because of strong linkage in the cohort. On average, around 230,000 unique TCR beta nucleotide sequences were sequenced per donor among fewer than 500 genotyped donors of the cohort, with about 19% of those sequences being non-productive. Paper-wide results and their limitations: Compared with equally common non-associated chains, HLA-associated TCR beta chains in a later analysis were more clonally expanded and had lower generation probabilities. Because HLA typing was unavailable for some donors at each locus, only the typed subset was used in association tests. CMV serostatus was the only immune exposure information available for the cohort. According to a later analysis, most CMV-associated TCR beta chains appeared to be HLA-restricted, and the HLA associations seemed to be driven largely by CMV exposure. A later analysis found that TCR association rates varied across HLA loci, with DRB1 alleles showing the most associated TCRs and HLA-C alleles the fewest. Specific HLA alleles were associated with 15,000 to 20,000 TCR beta sequences at a false discovery rate of 0.05 in a later analysis. In a later genetic analysis, a missense DCLRE1C variant was associated with V-gene and J-gene trimming of TCR beta chains, and the association was replicated in an independent cohort. Strong co-occurrence of HLA alleles, especially DR and DQ, made assigning TCR associations to individual alleles difficult. The classifier was reported to diagnose cytomegalovirus status with high specificity and sensitivity in both the original cohort and the validation cohort. Broadly in line with IMGT annotations, most TCR beta V segments showed up in productive rearrangements about 87% or about 30% of the time in an earlier analysis of several hundred of the donors. Correlated functional status among segregating V segments might reflect linkage disequilibrium, but an unknown experimental factor could not be ruled out. Because counts were too low, seventeen rarely observed V segments, including chromosome 9 orphons, were left out of the earlier analysis of about 500 of the donors. The authors suggested that the approach could potentially be extended to other disease states and immunological phenotypes. Several of the top co-occurrence clusters appeared to be linked to parvovirus B19, influenza, CMV and Epstein-Barr virus, according to a later analysis. Because the 87-base-pair reads could not distinguish some IMGT-functional V segments, including TRBV6-2 and TRBV6-3, those segments were excluded. A cluster of highly shared sequence variants was judged likely to represent a technical artifact of the sequencing pipeline. A few of the identified cytomegalovirus-associated TCR beta chains were confirmed in vitro to be specific for cytomegalovirus antigens. The cohort was sequenced for TCR beta chains only, and without alpha or paired-chain data the features that could be detected were limited. Across donors, most TCR sequences were observed very rarely, whereas some public TCRs were present in many individuals. The presence/absence analyses assumed that sequencing depth was roughly uniform across donors, and that assumption may not be true. In the study, some 160 TCR beta chains were listed as associated with cytomegalovirus. Compared with the approximately 670-donor mean, donors in an Asian-associated ancestry cluster had fewer N-insertions in productive TCRs, according to a later genetic analysis. A further reported finding was that TCR beta sequences accurately predicted the HLA-A and HLA-B alleles for most subjects in the first cohort.

The protocol used for the library was the immunoSEQ multiplex PCR assay. For the multiplex PCR, a mixture combining 60 forward primers for TCR Vbeta segments and 13 reverse primers for TCR Jbeta segments was used. A multiplex PCR assay on genomic DNA amplified the CDR3 region of rearranged TCR beta genes. Amplified TCR beta libraries were sequenced as 87-base-pair reads on the Illumina HiSeq System. On the study's bioinformatics: Across the 600 to 700 repertoires, a later analysis counted approximately 75 million unique TCR beta chains, some 11 million of which were shared by at least two donors. Raw reads were error-corrected and collapsed into unique sequences by a nearest-neighbor algorithm in which closely related sequences were merged to remove PCR and sequencing errors. CDR3 sequences were aligned to IMGT reference sequences to assign V, D and J gene segments. For a sequence to be retained, a match of at least six nucleotides to both a V gene segment and a J gene segment was required. Rearrangements were called productive when the CDR3 lacked stop codons and stayed in frame with V and J; all others were non-productive. Following IMGT convention, CDR3 was defined as the stretch from the second conserved V-encoded cysteine up to the conserved J-encoded phenylalanine. In an earlier analysis of 587 of the donors, sequences lacking an unambiguous match to a single V gene segment were excluded. In an earlier analysis of about 590 of the donors, a V segment was called functional when productive rearrangements were above 56.7%, and segregating when the standard deviation between donors exceeded 5%. A statistical classification framework was built for diagnosing cytomegalovirus status from the catalog of TCR beta chain sequences. In a later analysis, V and J genes were assigned by comparing TCR nucleotide sequences against IMGT/GENE-DB human TR gene sequences. Using the TCRdist pipeline, a later analysis assigned CDR3 sequences along with most-parsimonious VDJ recombination scenarios. In a later analysis, every TCR beta chain was defined by the combination of its CDR3 amino acid sequence and its V-gene family, and reads without a unique V-gene family were dropped. As a way to deal with suspected cross-contamination and a sequencing artifact, a later analysis dropped roughly 600 nucleotide sequences that were highly shared and had low generation probability. In a later analysis, a clonal expansion index for each public chain was calculated from normalized within-repertoire ranks of inferred template counts. In a later analysis, generation probabilities were computed with a VDJ recombination model fitted to out-of-frame rearrangements, and the resulting probabilities were checked against IGoR. Hypergeometric tests were used in a later analysis to score TCR-TCR, TCR-HLA and TCR-CMV co-occurrence, with a repertoire-size bias correction applied to the TCR pairs. A later analysis estimated false discovery rates by permuting HLA or CMV assignments 20 times. In a later analysis, co-occurring TCRs were grouped using DBSCAN, with TCRdist sequence similarity added in when clustering inside HLA-allele-positive subsets. Repertoires with fewer than 30,000 or more than 120,000 public chains were left out of co-occurrence clustering, as were a handful of repertoires with anomalous nucleotide sharing. TCRdb carries this immuneACCESS record with in-frame sequences only. Its versions omit some clonotypes, under half of them owing to an unresolved V gene in the studies checked, with the rest unexplained. The V and J calls and clone size are taken from that table; D and trimming were inferred from the DNA. The sample table contains about 120,000 clones; only one count was recorded for about 60% of them. The ten largest clonotypes hold more than 8% of the sample.

A word on this clone: Its antigen specificity is not known. No base qualities exist here, and no much larger clone lies one base off it.

The cohort was made up of approximately 700 healthy bone marrow donors. At the time of sampling, all cohort members were nominally healthy, though unrecorded immune exposures were likely present. The donor tested CMV seropositive and was one of the 289 seropositive cohort members. Every donor gave a peripheral blood sample, and the peripheral blood mononuclear cells from that sample were used for TCR beta sequencing. Genomic DNA extraction from the blood cell samples was performed with the Qiagen DNeasy Blood Extraction Kit. The CDR3 has 14 amino acids, counting the end cysteine and phenylalanine. This entry keeps only the CDR3 DNA: 42 bases, framed from base 1. Per the germline V gene, SGHRS is the CDR1 and YFSETQ is the CDR2. The V and J ends are trimmed by 4 bases and 2 bases, leaving 12 bases between them.

The source of this sequence is a man aged 35-49 years in good health and CMV-seropositive. Sequencing was performed on PBMCs. The V gene is TRBV5-1 and the J gene is TRBJ2-5; matching of 5 bases hints at TRBD2 as the D gene. The CDR3 is CASSQAVRQETQYF. The bases are TGCGCCAGCAGCCAAGCGGTTAGGCAAGAGACCCAGTACTTC.